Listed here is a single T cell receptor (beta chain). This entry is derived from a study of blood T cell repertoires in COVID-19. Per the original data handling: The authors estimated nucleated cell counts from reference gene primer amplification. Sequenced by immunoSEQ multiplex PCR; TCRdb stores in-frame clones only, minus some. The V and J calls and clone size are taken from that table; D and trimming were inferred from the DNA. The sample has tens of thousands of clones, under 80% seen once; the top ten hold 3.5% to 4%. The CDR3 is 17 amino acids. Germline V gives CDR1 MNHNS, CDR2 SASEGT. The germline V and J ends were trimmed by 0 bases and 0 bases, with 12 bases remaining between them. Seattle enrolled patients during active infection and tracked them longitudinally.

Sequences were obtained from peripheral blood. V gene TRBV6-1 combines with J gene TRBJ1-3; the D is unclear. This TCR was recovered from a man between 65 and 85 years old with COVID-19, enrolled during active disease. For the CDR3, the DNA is TGTGCCAGCAGTGAAGCGCACGGTGGGAGCTCTGGAAACACCATATATTTT. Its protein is CASSEAHGGSSGNTIYF.